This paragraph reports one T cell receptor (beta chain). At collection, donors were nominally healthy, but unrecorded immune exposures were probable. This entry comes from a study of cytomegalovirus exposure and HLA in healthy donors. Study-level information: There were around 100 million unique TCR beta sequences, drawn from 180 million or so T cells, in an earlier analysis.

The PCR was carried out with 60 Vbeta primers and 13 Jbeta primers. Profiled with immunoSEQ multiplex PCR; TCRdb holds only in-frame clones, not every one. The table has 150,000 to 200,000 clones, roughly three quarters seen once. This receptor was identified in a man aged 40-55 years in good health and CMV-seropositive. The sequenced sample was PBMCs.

In nucleotides, the CDR3 is TGTGCCAGCAGCAAAGCGCTTTCCAAGACAGGGGGGTTTAAGAACTACGAGCAGTACTTC. This gives the protein CASSKALSKTGGFKNYEQYF. The rearrangement links TRBV21-1 to TRBJ2-7; the D call in the table, TRBD1, was not verified against the DNA. TRBV21-1 is listed as a pseudogene. There are 20 residues in the CDR3.